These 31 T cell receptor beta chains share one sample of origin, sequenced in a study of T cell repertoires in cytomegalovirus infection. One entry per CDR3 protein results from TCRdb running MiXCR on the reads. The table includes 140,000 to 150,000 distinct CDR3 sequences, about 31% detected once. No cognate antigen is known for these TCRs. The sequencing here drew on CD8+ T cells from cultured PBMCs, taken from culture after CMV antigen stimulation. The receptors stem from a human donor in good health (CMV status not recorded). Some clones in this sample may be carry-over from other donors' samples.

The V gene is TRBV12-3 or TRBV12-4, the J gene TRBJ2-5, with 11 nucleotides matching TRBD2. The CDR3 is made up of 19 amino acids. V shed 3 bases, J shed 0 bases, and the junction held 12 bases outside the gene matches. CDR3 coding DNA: TGTGCCAGCAGTTTCACCCTAGCGGGGGGCCTATGGTACCAAGAGACCCAGTACTTC. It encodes CASSFTLAGGLWYQETQYF.

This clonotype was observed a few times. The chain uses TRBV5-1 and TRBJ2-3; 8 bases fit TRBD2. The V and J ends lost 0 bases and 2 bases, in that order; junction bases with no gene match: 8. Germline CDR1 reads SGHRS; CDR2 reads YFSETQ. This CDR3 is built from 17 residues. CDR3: CASSLVPAGDITDTQYF. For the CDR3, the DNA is TGCGCCAGCAGCTTGGTTCCAGCGGGAGATATCACAGATACGCAGTATTTT.

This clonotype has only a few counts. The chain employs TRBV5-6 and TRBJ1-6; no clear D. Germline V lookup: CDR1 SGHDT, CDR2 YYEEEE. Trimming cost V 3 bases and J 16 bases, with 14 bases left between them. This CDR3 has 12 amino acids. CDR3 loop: CASSSEVGQLHF. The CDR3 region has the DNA TGTGCCAGCAGCTCGGAAGTCGGGCAACTCCACTTT.

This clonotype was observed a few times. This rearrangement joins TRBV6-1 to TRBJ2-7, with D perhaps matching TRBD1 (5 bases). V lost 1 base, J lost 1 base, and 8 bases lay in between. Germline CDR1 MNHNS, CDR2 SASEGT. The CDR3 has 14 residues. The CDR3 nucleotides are TGTGCCAGCAGTGAAGTGGGGCAGTCCTACGAGCAGTACTTC. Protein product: CASSEVGQSYEQYF.

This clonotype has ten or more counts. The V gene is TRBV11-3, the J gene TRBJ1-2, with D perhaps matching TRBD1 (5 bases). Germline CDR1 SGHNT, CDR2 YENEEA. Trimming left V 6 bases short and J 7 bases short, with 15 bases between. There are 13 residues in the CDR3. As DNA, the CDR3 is TGTGCCAGCAGTCAAACGGGGGGTTTTGGCTACACCTTC. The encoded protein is CASSQTGGFGYTF.

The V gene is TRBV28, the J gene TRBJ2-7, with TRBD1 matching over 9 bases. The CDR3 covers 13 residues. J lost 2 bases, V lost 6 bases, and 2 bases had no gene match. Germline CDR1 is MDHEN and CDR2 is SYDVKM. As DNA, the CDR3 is TGTGCCAGCAGGGGACAGGGTGCCTACGAGCAGTACTTC. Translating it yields CASRGQGAYEQYF. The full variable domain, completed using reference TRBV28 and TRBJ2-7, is DVKVTQSSRYLVKRTGEKVFLECVQDMDHENMFWYRQDPGLGLRLIYFSYDVKMKEKGDIPEGYSVSREKKERFSLILESASTNQTSMYLCASRGQGAYEQYFGPGTRLTVT.

The CDR3 DNA follows: TGTGCCAGCAGGGGCCTCGTAGGGTTCGTCGACAATGAGCAGTTCTTC. This encodes CASRGLVGFVDNEQFF. The chain links TRBV12-3 or TRBV12-4 to TRBJ2-1; D remains unclear. The CDR3 is 16 amino acids. Trimming took off 6 bases at V and 5 bases at J, with 20 bases between the two ends.

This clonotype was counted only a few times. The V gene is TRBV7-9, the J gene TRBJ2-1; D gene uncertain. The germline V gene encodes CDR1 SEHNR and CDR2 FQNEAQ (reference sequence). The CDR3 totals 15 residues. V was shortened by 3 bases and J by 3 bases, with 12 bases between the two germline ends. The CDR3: CASSFGPLGYNEQFF. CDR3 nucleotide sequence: TGTGCCAGCAGCTTTGGACCTCTAGGCTACAATGAGCAGTTCTTC.

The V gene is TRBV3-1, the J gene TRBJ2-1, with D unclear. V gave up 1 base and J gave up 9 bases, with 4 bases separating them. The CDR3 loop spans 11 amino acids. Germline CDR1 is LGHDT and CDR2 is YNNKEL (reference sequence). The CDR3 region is CASSQGFEQFF. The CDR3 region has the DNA TGTGCCAGCAGCCAAGGATTTGAGCAGTTCTTC.

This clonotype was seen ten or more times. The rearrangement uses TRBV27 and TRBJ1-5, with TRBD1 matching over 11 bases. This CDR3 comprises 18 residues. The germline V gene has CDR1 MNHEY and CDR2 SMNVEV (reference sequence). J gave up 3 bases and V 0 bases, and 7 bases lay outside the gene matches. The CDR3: CASSLSWTGGGNNQPQHF. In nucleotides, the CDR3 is TGTGCCAGCAGTTTATCGTGGACAGGGGGCGGGAACAATCAGCCCCAGCATTTT.

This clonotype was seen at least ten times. CDR3: CASRVSGQGKETNEKLFF. The CDR3 nucleotides read TGTGCCAGCAGGGTCTCCGGACAGGGAAAGGAAACTAATGAAAAACTGTTTTTT. This chain connects TRBV2 to TRBJ1-4, with 8 positions matching TRBD1. Per the germline V gene, CDR1 is SNHLY and CDR2 is FYNNEI. Trimming took 6 bases from V and 1 from J; bases not matched to a gene: 13. The CDR3 has 18 amino acids.

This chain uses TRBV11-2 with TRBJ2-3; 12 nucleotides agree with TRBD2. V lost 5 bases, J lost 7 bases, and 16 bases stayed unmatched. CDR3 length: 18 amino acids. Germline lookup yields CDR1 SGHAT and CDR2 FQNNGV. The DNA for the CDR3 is TGTGCCAGCAGCCTAGCGGGGGGGGGGTTAGGGGACAAATATACGCAGTATTTT. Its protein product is CASSLAGGGLGDKYTQYF.

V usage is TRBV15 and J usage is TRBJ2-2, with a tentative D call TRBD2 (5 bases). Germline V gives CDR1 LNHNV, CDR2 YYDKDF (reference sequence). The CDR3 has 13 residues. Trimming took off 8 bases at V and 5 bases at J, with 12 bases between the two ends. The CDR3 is CATALESTGELFF. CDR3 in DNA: TGTGCCACCGCACTAGAATCGACCGGGGAGCTGTTTTTT.

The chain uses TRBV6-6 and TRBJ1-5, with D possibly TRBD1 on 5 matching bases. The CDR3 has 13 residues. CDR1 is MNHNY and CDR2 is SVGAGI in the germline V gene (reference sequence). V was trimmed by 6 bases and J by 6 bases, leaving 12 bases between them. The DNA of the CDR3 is TGTGCCAGCAGGCAGGGTTCCGGTCAGCCCCAGCATTTT. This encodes CASRQGSGQPQHF.

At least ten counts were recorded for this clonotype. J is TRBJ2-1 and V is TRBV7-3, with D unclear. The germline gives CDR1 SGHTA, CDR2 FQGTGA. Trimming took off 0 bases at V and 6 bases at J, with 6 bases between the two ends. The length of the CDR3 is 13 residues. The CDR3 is CASSLTVLNEQFF. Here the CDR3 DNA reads TGTGCCAGCAGCTTAACCGTTCTCAATGAGCAGTTCTTC.

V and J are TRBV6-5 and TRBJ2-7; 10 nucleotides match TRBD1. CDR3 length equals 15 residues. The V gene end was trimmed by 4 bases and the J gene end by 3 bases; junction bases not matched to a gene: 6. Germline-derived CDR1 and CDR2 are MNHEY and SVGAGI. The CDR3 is CASSFRTGGNYEQYF. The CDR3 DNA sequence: TGTGCCAGCAGTTTTAGGACAGGGGGGAACTACGAGCAGTACTTC.

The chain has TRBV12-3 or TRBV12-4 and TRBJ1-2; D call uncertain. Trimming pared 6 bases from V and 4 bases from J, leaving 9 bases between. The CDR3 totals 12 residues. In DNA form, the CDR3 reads TGTGCCAGCAGGGGGTCTTCCTATGGCTACACCTTC. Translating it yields CASRGSSYGYTF.

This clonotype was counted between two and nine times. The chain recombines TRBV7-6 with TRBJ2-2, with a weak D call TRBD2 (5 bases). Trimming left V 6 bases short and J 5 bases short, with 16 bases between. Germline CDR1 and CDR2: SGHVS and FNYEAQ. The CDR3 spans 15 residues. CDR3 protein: CASRNDRENTGELFF. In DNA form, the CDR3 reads TGTGCCAGCAGAAACGACCGGGAAAATACCGGGGAGCTGTTTTTT.

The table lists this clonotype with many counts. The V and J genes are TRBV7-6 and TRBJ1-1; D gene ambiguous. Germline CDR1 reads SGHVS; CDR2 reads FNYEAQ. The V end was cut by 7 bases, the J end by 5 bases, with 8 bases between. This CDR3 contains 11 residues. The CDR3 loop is CASTEGTEAFF. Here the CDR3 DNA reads TGTGCCAGCACCGAAGGGACTGAAGCTTTCTTT. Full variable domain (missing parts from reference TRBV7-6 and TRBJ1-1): GAGVSQSPRYKVTKRGQDVALRCDPISGHVSLYWYRQALGQGPEFLTYFNYEAQQDKSGLPNDRFSAERPEGSISTLTIQRTEQRDSAMYRCASTEGTEAFFGQGTRLTVV.

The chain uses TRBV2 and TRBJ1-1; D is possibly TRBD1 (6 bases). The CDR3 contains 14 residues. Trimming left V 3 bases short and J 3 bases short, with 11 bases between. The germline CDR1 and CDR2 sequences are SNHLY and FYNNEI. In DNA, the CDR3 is TGTGCCAGCAGTGACGCAGGGGAATACACTGAAGCTTTCTTT. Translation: CASSDAGEYTEAFF.

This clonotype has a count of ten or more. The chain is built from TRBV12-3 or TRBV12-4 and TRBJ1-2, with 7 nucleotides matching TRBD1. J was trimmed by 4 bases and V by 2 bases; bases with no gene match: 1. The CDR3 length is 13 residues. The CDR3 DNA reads TGTGCCAGCAGTTTATCAGGGGGCTATGGCTACACCTTC. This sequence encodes CASSLSGGYGYTF.

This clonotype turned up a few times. In nucleotides, the CDR3 is TGTGCCAGCAGCTTAGACGGGACAGGGTTTTCCGAGCAGTACTTC. This translates into CASSLDGTGFSEQYF. The rearrangement joins TRBV7-9 to TRBJ2-7; TRBD1 matches at 9 bases. The CDR3 contains 15 residues. V shed 1 base and J 6 bases; nucleotides not matched to a gene: 7. CDR1 is SEHNR, CDR2 FQNEAQ, per germline (reference sequence).

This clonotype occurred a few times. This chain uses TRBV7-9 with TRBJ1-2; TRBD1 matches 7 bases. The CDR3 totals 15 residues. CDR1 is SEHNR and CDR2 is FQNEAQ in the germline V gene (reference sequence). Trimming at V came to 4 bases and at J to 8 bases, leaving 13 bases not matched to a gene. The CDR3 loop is CASSSWQGDPLGYTF. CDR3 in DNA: TGTGCCAGCAGCTCTTGGCAGGGGGACCCCCTGGGCTACACCTTC.

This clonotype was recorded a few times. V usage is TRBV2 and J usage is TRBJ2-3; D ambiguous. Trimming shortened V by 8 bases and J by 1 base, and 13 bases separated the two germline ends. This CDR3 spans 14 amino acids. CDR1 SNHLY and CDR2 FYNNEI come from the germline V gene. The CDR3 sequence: CASPSVAGTDTQYF. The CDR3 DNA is TGTGCCAGCCCCTCGGTTGCTGGCACAGATACGCAGTATTTT.

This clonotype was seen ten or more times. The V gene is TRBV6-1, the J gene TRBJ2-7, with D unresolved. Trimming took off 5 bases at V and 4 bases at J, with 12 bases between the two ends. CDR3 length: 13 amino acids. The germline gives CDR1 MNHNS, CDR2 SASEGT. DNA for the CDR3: TGTGCCAGCAGTTTCTCACGGGCTTACGAGCAGTACTTC. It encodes CASSFSRAYEQYF.

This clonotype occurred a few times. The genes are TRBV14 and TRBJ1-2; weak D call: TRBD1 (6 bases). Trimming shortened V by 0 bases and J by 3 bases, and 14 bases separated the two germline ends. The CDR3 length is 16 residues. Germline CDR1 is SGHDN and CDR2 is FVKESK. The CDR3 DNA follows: TGTGCCAGCAGCCAAGATGCACGGGGGCAGGACTATGGCTACACCTTC. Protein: CASSQDARGQDYGYTF.

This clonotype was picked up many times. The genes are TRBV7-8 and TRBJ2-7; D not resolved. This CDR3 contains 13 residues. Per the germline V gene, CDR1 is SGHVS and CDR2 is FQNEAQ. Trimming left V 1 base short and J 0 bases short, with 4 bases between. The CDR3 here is CASSLEVSYEQYF. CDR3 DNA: TGTGCCAGCAGCTTAGAGGTCTCCTACGAGCAGTACTTC. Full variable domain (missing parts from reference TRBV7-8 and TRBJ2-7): GAGVSQSPRYKVAKRGQDVALRCDPISGHVSLFWYQQALGQGPEFLTYFQNEAQLDKSGLPSDRFFAERPEGSVSTLKIQRTQQEDSAVYLCASSLEVSYEQYFGPGTRLTVT.

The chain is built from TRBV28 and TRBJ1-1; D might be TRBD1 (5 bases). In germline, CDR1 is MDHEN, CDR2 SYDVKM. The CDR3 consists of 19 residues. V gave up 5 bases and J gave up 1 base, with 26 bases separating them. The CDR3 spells CASSQFTGGSRLRNTEAFF. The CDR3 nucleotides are TGTGCCAGCAGTCAATTCACGGGGGGATCTCGGTTAAGGAACACTGAAGCTTTCTTT.

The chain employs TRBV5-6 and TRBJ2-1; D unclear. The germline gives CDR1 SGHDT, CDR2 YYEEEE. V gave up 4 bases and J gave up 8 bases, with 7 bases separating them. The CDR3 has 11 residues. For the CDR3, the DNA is TGTGCCAGCAGCCGTACCTATGAGCAGTTCTTC. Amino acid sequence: CASSRTYEQFF.

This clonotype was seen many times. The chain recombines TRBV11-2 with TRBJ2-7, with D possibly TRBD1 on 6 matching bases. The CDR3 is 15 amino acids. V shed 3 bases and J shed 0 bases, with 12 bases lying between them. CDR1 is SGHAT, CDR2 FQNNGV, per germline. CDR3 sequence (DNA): TGTGCCAGCAGCTTTGACAGGTTGAGCTCCTACGAGCAGTACTTC. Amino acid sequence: CASSFDRLSSYEQYF.

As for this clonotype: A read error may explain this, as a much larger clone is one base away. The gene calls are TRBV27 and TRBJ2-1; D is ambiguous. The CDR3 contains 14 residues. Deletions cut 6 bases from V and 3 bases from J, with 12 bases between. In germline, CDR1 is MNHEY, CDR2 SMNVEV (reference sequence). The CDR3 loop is CASRRFTDYNEQFF. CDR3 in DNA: TGTGCCAGCAGAAGGTTTACCGACTACAATGAGCAGTTCTTC.